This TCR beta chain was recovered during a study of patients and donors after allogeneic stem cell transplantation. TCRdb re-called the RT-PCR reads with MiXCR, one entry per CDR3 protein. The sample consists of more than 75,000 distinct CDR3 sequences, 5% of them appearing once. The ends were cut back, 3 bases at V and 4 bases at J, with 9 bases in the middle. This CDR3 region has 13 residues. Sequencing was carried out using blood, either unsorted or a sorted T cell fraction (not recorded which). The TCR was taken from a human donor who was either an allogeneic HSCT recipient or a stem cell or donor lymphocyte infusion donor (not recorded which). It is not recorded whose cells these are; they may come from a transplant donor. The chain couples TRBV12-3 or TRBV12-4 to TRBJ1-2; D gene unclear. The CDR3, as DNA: TGTGCCAGCAGTTTTGGGGAGGGCTATGGCTACACCTTC. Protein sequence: CASSFGEGYGYTF.